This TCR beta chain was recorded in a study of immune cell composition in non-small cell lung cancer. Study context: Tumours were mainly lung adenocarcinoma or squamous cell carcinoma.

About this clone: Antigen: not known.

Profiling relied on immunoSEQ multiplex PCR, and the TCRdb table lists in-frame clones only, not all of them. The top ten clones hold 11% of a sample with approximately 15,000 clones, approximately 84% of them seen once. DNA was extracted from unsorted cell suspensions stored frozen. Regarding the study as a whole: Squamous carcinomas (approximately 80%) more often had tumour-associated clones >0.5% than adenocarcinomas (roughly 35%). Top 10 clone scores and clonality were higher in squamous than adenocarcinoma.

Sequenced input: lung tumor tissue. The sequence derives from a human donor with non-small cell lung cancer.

CDR3 protein: CASSQVQLAGTGELFF. The CDR3 DNA reads as TGCGCCAGCAGCCAAGTCCAACTAGCGGGGACCGGGGAGCTGTTTTTT. The chain combines TRBV4-1 with TRBJ2-2; 10 bases map to TRBD2. The V segment lost 1 base and the J segment 5 bases; nucleotides outside the gene matches: 4. CDR3 length equals 16 residues. Per the germline V gene, CDR1 is MGHRA and CDR2 is YSYEKL.